This T cell receptor (beta chain) is from a study of T cells in Graves' hyperthyroidism and ophthalmopathy. Whole-study findings and limits: It was a median about seven months before onset that the model predicted ophthalmopathy.

The V end was cut by 5 bases, the J end by 0 bases, with 11 bases between. The CDR3 loop spans 14 amino acids. Germline loops: CDR1 SEHNR, CDR2 FQNEAQ (reference sequence). Uncontrolled infection, other autoimmune disease, pregnancy or lactation disqualified patients from enrolment. Notes on this clonotype: Its antigen is unidentified.

RNA transcripts gave rise to amplified TCR beta CDR3 regions. The HTBI primer set was used in a first-round RT-PCR of the TCR CDR3. TCRdb reprocessed the multiplex PCR reads with MiXCR, giving one entry per CDR3 protein. The table lists more than 500,000 distinct CDR3 sequences, roughly 45% of them singletons. Source material: peripheral blood or thyroid tissue (not recorded which). The source is an adult woman with Graves' disease, either hyperthyroidism or ophthalmopathy (not recorded which). The chain links TRBV7-9 to TRBJ2-7, with D perhaps given as TRBD1 or TRBD2 (5 bases each). CDR3 DNA sequence: TGTGCCAGCAGCCAACCCGGGACCTCCTACGAGCAGTACTTC. Its translation: CASSQPGTSYEQYF. Full variable domain (missing parts from reference TRBV7-9 and TRBJ2-7): DTGVSQNPRHKITKRGQNVTFRCDPISEHNRLYWYRQTLGQGPEFLTYFQNEAQLEKSRLLSDRFSAERPKGSFSTLEIQRTEQGDSAMYLCASSQPGTSYEQYFGPGTRLTVT.